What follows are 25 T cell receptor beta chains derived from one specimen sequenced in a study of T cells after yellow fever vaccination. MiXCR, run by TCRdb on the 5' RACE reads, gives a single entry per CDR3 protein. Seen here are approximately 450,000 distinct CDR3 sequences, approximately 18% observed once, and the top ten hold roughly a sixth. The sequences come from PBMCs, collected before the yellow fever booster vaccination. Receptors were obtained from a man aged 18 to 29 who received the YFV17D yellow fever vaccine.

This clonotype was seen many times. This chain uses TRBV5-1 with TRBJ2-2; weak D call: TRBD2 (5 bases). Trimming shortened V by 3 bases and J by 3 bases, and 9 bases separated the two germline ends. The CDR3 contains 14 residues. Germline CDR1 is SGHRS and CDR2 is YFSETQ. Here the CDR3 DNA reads TGCGCCAGCAGCTCCGGGGTCGACACCGGGGAGCTGTTTTTT. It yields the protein CASSSGVDTGELFF.

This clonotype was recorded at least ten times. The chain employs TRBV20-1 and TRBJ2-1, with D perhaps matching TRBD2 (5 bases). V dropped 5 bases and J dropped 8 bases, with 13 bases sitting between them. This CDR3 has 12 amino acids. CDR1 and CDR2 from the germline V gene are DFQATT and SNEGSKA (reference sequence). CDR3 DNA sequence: TGCAGTGCTGCCGGAGAGGGTGATGAGCAGTTCTTC. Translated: CSAAGEGDEQFF.

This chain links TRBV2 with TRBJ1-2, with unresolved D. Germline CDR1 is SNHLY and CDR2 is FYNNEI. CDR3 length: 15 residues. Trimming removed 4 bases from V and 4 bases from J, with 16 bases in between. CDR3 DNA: TGTGCCAGCAGTGTATGGGTCGTGACTTCCTATGGCTACACCTTC. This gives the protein CASSVWVVTSYGYTF.

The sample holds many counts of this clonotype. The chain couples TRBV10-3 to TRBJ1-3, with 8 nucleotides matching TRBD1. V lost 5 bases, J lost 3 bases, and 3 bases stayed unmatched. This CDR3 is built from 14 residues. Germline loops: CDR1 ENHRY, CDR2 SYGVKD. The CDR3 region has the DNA TGTGCCATCAGTCTTGGACAGGGTGGAAACACCATATATTTT. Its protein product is CAISLGQGGNTIYF.

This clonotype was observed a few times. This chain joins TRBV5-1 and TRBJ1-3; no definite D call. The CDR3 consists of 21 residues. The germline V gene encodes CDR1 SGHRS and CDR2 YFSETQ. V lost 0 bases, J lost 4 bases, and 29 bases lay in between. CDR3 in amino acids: CASSLGGIVPRSDRPGNTIYF. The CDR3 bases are TGCGCCAGCAGCTTGGGGGGTATTGTACCCCGCAGCGATCGCCCGGGAAACACCATATATTTT.

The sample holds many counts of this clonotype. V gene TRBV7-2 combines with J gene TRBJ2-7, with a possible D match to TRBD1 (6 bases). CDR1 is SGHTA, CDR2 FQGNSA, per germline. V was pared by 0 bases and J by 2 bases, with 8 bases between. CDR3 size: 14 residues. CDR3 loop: CASSLAAGAYEQYV. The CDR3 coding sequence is TGTGCCAGCAGCTTAGCGGCAGGGGCCTACGAGCAGTACGTC.

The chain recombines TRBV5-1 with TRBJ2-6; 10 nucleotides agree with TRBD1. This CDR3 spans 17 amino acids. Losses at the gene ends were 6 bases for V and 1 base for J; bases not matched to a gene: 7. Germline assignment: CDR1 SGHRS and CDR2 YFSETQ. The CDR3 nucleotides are TGCGCCAGCAACCTCAGGGACAGGGGATCTGGGGCCAACGTCCTGACTTTC. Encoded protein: CASNLRDRGSGANVLTF. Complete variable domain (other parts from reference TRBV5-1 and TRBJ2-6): KAGVTQTPRYLIKTRGQQVTLSCSPISGHRSVSWYQQTPGQGLQFLFEYFSETQRNKGNFPGRFSGRQFSNSRSEMNVSTLELGDSALYLCASNLRDRGSGANVLTFGAGSRLTVL.

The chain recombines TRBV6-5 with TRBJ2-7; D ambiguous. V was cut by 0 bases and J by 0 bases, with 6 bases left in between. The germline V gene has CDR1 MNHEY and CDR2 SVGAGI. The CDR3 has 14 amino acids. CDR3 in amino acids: CASSYSANSYEQYF. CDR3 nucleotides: TGTGCCAGCAGTTACTCGGCCAACTCCTACGAGCAGTACTTC.

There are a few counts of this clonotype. DNA of the CDR3: TGTGCCATCAGTTCGCAGGAGAGATCAGAAGCTTTCTTT. As protein: CAISSQERSEAFF. The gene calls are TRBV10-3 and TRBJ1-1; D gene ambiguous. From germline, CDR1 is ENHRY and CDR2 SYGVKD. The CDR3 is made up of 13 amino acids. V was clipped by 5 bases and J by 8 bases, with 15 bases between them.

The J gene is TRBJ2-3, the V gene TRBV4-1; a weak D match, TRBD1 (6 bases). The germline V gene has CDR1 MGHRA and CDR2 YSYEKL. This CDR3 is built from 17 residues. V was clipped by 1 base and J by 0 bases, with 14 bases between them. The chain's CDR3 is CASSQGTRTASTDTQYF. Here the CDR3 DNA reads TGCGCCAGCAGCCAAGGTACCAGGACAGCTAGCACAGATACGCAGTATTTT.

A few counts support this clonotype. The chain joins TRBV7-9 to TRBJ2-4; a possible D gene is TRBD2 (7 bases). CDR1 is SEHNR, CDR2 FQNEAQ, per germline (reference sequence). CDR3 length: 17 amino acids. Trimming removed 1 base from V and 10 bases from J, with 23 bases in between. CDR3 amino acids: CASSLVRTIGGARIQYF. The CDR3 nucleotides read TGTGCCAGCAGCTTAGTAAGAACAATTGGGGGGGCACGTATTCAGTACTTC.

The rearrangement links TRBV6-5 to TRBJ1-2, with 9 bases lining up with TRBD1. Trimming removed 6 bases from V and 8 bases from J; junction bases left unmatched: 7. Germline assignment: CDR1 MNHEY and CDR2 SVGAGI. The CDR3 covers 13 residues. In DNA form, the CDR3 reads TGTGCCAGCAGACCGGGACAGGGAAACGGCTACACCTTC. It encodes CASRPGQGNGYTF.

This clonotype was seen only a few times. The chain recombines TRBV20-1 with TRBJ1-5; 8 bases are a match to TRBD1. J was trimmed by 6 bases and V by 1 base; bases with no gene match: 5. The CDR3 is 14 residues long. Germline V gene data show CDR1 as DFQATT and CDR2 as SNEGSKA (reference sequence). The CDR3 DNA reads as TGCAGTGCTAGAGGGACAGGGCCCTTTCAGCCCCAGCATTTT. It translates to CSARGTGPFQPQHF.

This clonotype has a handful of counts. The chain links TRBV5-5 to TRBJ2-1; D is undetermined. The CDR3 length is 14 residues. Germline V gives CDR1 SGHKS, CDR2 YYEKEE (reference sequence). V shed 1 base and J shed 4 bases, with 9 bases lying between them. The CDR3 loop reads CASSLTVLYNEQFF. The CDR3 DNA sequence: TGTGCCAGCAGCTTGACGGTTCTATACAATGAGCAGTTCTTC.

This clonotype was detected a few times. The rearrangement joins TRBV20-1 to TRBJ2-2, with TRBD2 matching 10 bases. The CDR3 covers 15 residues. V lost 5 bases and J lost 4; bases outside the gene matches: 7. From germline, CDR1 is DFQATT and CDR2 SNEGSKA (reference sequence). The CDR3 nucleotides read TGCAGTGCTTACCCGGGACTAGCGTCCACCGGGGAGCTGTTTTTT. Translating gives CSAYPGLASTGELFF.

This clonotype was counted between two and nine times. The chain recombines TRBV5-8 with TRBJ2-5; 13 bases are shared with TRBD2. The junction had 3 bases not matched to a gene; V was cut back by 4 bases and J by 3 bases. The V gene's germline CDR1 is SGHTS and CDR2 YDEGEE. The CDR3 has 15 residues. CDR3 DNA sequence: TGTGCCAGCAGCCGGGGGACTAGCGGGGAAGAGACCCAGTACTTC. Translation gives CASSRGTSGEETQYF.

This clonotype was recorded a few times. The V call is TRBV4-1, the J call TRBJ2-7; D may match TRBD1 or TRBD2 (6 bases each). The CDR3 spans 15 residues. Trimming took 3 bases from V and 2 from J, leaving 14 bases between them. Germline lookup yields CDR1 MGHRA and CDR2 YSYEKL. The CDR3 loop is CASSQGGGTTYEQYF. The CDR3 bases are TGCGCCAGCAGCCAGGGGGGCGGGACCACCTACGAGCAGTACTTC.

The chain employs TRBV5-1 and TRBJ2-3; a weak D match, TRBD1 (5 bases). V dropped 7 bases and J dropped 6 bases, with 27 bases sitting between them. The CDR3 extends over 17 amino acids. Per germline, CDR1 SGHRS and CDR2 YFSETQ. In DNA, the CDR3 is TGCGCCAGCCGTTGGGGCTTCAGGTCCCGTTTAATGGATACGCAGTATTTT. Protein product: CASRWGFRSRLMDTQYF.

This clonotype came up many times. The CDR3 protein is CASSLARTSASSYNEQFF. The CDR3 nucleotides read TGTGCCAGCAGCTTAGCGCGGACTAGCGCGAGCTCCTACAATGAGCAGTTCTTC. The gene calls are TRBV7-2 and TRBJ2-1; 9 bases are shared with TRBD2. In germline, CDR1 is SGHTA, CDR2 FQGNSA. The CDR3 runs 18 residues. J was trimmed by 0 bases and V by 0 bases; bases with no gene match: 6.

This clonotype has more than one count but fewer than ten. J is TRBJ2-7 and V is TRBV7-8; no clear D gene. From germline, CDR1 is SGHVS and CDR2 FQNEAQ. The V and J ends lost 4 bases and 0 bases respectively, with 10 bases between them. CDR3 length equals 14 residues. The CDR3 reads CASSSGPLSYEQYF. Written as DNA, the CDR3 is TGTGCCAGCAGCTCCGGACCGCTCTCCTACGAGCAGTACTTC.

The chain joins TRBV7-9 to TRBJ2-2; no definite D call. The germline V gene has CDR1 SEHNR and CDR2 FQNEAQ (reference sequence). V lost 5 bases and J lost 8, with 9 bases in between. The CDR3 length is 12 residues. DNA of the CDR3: TGTGCCAGCAGCGCCAAACGTGGGGAGCTGTTTTTT. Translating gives CASSAKRGELFF.

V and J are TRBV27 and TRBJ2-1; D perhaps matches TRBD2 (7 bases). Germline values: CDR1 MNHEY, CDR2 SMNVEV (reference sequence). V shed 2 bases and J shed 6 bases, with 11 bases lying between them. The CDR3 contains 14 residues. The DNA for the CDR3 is TGTGCCAGCAGTTTAGGGGGGGCTGGCAATGAGCAGTTCTTC. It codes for CASSLGGAGNEQFF.

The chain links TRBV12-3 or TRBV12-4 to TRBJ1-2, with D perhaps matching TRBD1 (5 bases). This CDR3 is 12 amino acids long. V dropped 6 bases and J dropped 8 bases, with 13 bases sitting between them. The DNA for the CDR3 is TGTGCCAGCAGACATATCCGGGACGGCTACACCTTC. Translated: CASRHIRDGYTF.

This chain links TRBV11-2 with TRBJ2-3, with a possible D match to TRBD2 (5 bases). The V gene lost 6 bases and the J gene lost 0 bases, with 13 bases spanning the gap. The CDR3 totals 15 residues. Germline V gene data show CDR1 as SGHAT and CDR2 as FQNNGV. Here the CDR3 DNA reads TGTGCCAGCAGAGGAAGCGGATCTAGCACAGATACGCAGTATTTT. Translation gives CASRGSGSSTDTQYF.

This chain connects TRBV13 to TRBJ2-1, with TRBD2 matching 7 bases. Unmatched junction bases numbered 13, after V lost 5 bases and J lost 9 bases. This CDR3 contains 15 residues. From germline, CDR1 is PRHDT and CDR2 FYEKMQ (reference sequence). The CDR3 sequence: CASSPPELANTEQFF. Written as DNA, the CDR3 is TGTGCCAGCAGCCCCCCAGAACTAGCGAATACTGAGCAGTTCTTC.